Listed here are 22 T cell receptor beta chains from one sample, sequenced in a study of regulatory T cells in long-lasting Graves disease (dated by TCRdb to the early 2020s). In light of the paper, this sample's time point label describes: persistent/refractory GD, antithyroid drugs over 5 years with positive TRAb. For both TCR sequencing and RNA sequencing, RNA was extracted from PBMCs in TRIzol. The library relied on multiplex PCR. The sequencer was an Illumina HiSeq 4000. iRepertoire HTBI primers and Arm-PCR amplification of CDR3 regions were used to construct TCR beta libraries. The raw public data were reprocessed by TCRdb itself: fastp quality trimming at Q25, MiXCR clonotype calling, in-frame beta chains only. Each CDR3 protein gets just one entry, which takes the most common genes and DNA from the rows behind it. This sample gives hundreds of thousands of distinct CDR3 sequences in total; around 23% of them show up just once. The ten largest clones represent roughly an eighth of the sample.

The sample in question was peripheral blood mononuclear cells (PBMCs), obtained when the disease was refractory, from a patient treated with antithyroid drugs. The receptor set was obtained from a female donor with Graves disease.

This clonotype was recorded only once. The gene calls are TRBV20-1 and TRBJ1-1, with D maybe TRBD1 (6 bases). Germline assignment: CDR1 DFQATT and CDR2 SNEGSKA (reference sequence). Trimming removed 2 bases from V and 5 bases from J, with 9 bases in between. This CDR3 has 12 amino acids. The CDR3 here is CSARKQGTEAFF. The CDR3 DNA follows: TGCAGTGCTAGAAAACAGGGTACTGAAGCTTTCTTT.

This clonotype was found a few times. The V and J genes are TRBV28 and TRBJ2-1, with 7 bases lining up with TRBD2. The junction had 8 bases not matched to a gene; V was cut back by 4 bases and J by 5 bases. This CDR3 has 15 residues. Germline CDR1 is MDHEN and CDR2 is SYDVKM. CDR3 region: CASSSPPAGHNEQFF. As DNA, the CDR3 is TGTGCCAGCAGTTCCCCCCCAGCGGGGCACAATGAGCAGTTCTTC.

This clonotype has just a few counts. J is TRBJ2-2 and V is TRBV29-1; 7 bases agree with TRBD2. Germline V CDR1 and CDR2: SQVTM, ANQGSEA. This CDR3 has 13 residues. CDR3 nucleotides: TGCGTGACGCGGGGGACGAACACCGGGGAGCTGTTTTTT. It codes for CVTRGTNTGELFF.

A note on this clonotype: An end of the junction differs from the germline gene, which may be a read error. The chain uses TRBV28 and TRBJ2-6; D perhaps matches TRBD1 (6 bases). The CDR3 spans 16 residues. Germline V lookup: CDR1 MDHEN, CDR2 SYDVKM. The CDR3 region is CASNNSPGAGTNVLTF. The CDR3 nucleotides read TGTGCCAGCAACAACTCTCCAGGGGCTGGGACCAACGTCCTGACTTTC. The full variable domain, its missing parts supplied by reference TRBV28 and TRBJ2-6, is DVKVTQSSRYLVKRTGEKVFLECVQDMDHENMFWYRQDPGLGLRLIYFSYDVKMKEKGDIPEGYSVSREKKERFSLILESASTNQTSMYLCASNNSPGAGTNVLTFGAGSRLTVL.

V usage is TRBV29-1 and J usage is TRBJ2-7; no reliable D call. Deletions cut 4 bases from V and 1 base from J, with 8 bases between. The CDR3 spans 12 residues. The germline gives CDR1 SQVTM, CDR2 ANQGSEA. This CDR3 reads CSVGSSSYEQYF. The DNA of the CDR3 is TGCAGCGTTGGAAGTAGTTCCTACGAGCAGTACTTC.

This clonotype appeared many times. Germline and junction disagree at one end, which may indicate a read error. This rearrangement joins TRBV24-1 to TRBJ2-2, with D hard to call. The CDR3 loop spans 14 amino acids. CDR1 and CDR2 from the germline V gene are KGHDR and SFDVKD. As DNA, the CDR3 is TGTGCCACCAGTGATCCGTGGAACGCCGGGGAGCTGTTTTTT. It specifies CATSDPWNAGELFF.

The V call is TRBV18, the J call TRBJ2-3; D is possibly TRBD2 (6 bases). Per germline, CDR1 KGHSH and CDR2 LQKENI. This CDR3 is 14 amino acids long. Trimming shortened V by 3 bases and J by 4 bases, and 11 bases separated the two germline ends. DNA of the CDR3: TGTGCCAGCTCACCGACGGGAGACCCAGATACGCAGTATTTT. It yields the protein CASSPTGDPDTQYF.

This clonotype was recorded many times. The V gene is TRBV3-1, the J gene TRBJ2-7, with D maybe TRBD1 (5 bases). The V gene's germline CDR1 is LGHDT and CDR2 YNNKEL (reference sequence). This CDR3 region has 14 residues. Trimming cost V 1 base and J 6 bases, with 13 bases left between them. CDR3 loop: CASSQVSGQREQYF. The CDR3 nucleotides read TGTGCCAGCAGCCAAGTCTCAGGGCAGCGCGAGCAGTACTTC.

This clonotype showed up just a few times. V is TRBV7-2 and J is TRBJ2-3, with D hard to call. Germline V gene data show CDR1 as SGHTA and CDR2 as FQGNSA. CDR3 length equals 14 residues. V lost 2 bases and J lost 4, with 10 bases in between. The CDR3 here is CASSLRPGADTQYF. In DNA form, the CDR3 reads TGTGCCAGCAGCTTACGACCAGGAGCAGATACGCAGTATTTT. The full variable domain, completed using reference TRBV7-2 and TRBJ2-3, is GAGVSQSPSNKVTEKGKDVELRCDPISGHTALYWYRQSLGQGLEFLIYFQGNSAPDKSGLPSDRFSAERTGGSVSTLTIQRTQQEDSAVYLCASSLRPGADTQYFGPGTRLTVL.

In its sample, this clonotype was seen a few times. One junction end does not reproduce the germline sequence, and a read error may be involved. The rearrangement joins TRBV6-5 to TRBJ2-5; the D gene is possibly TRBD1 (6 bases). The CDR3 runs to 13 residues. Germline loops: CDR1 MNHEY, CDR2 SVGAGI. CDR3 DNA sequence: TGTGCCAGCAGTTACCAGGGGTGGGAGACCCAGTGCTTC. Its translation is CASSYQGWETQCF.

The chain couples TRBV9 to TRBJ1-1, with D possibly being TRBD1 (6 bases). In germline, CDR1 is SGDLS, CDR2 YYNGEE. Trimming took 0 bases from V and 7 from J, leaving 19 bases between them. The CDR3 extends over 16 amino acids. The CDR3 nucleotides read TGTGCCAGCAGCGTAGGGGGAGGGGGGACTGGGGGTGAAGCTTTCTTT. This gives the protein CASSVGGGGTGGEAFF.

This clonotype was detected a few times. This chain links TRBV5-5 with TRBJ1-6; D gene unclear. The V gene lost 3 bases and the J gene lost 0 bases, with 7 bases spanning the gap. This CDR3 comprises 15 residues. Germline CDR1 SGHKS, CDR2 YYEKEE (reference sequence). The CDR3 loop is CASSYASSYNSPLHF. As DNA, the CDR3 is TGTGCCAGCAGCTATGCTAGCTCCTATAATTCACCCCTCCACTTT.

This clonotype was counted between two and nine times. The CDR3 reads CASSKEQSPEAFF. The CDR3 bases are TGTGCCAGCAGCAAGGAGCAGAGTCCTGAAGCTTTCTTT. This chain joins TRBV5-4 and TRBJ1-1; D ambiguous. There are 13 residues in the CDR3. V was cut by 4 bases and J by 6 bases, with 13 bases left in between. Germline-derived CDR1 and CDR2 are SGHNT and YYREEE (reference sequence).

This chain connects TRBV28 to TRBJ2-1; TRBD1 matches at 11 bases. The CDR3 is 18 amino acids. The V gene end was trimmed by 5 bases and the J gene end by 4 bases; junction bases not matched to a gene: 13. Looked up from germline, CDR1 is MDHEN and CDR2 is SYDVKM. The CDR3: CASSLQINRDRGYNEQFF. The CDR3 DNA is TGTGCCAGCAGTCTACAAATAAACCGGGACAGGGGGTACAATGAGCAGTTCTTC.

This clonotype was observed at least ten times. The chain has TRBV2 and TRBJ1-5, with TRBD1 identical over 7 bases. V shed 6 bases and J 1 base; nucleotides not matched to a gene: 6. The CDR3 length is 15 residues. Germline loops: CDR1 SNHLY, CDR2 FYNNEI. CDR3 DNA: TGTGCCAGCAGAGGACAGGAGACGAGCAATCAGCCCCAGCATTTT. Its protein is CASRGQETSNQPQHF.

This clonotype was counted only a few times. The rearrangement uses TRBV27 and TRBJ2-1, with TRBD2 matching 9 bases. This CDR3 is 17 amino acids long. V dropped 5 bases and J dropped 3; count of bases not matched to a gene: 11. From germline, CDR1 is MNHEY and CDR2 SMNVEV (reference sequence). Written as DNA, the CDR3 is TGTGCCAGCAGTCCCCTTCGTAGCGGGAGTGGCTACAATGAGCAGTTCTTC. Residues: CASSPLRSGSGYNEQFF.

The CDR3 DNA reads as TGTGCCAGCAGGCGACTAGCGGGGGAGCAGTACTTC. The encoded protein is CASRRLAGEQYF. This rearrangement joins TRBV6-1 to TRBJ2-7, with 11 bases aligning to TRBD2. The CDR3 is 12 residues long. The V gene's germline CDR1 is MNHNS and CDR2 SASEGT. V gave up 6 bases and J gave up 7 bases; unmatched junction bases: 2.

A few counts support this clonotype. V and J are TRBV6-5 and TRBJ1-4; 10 positions agree with TRBD1. The germline CDR1 and CDR2 sequences are MNHEY and SVGAGI. V lost 2 bases, J lost 2 bases, and 5 bases stayed unmatched. This CDR3 region has 17 residues. The CDR3 reads CASSYGQGVATNEKLFF. CDR3 bases: TGTGCCAGCAGTTACGGACAGGGGGTGGCCACTAATGAAAAACTGTTTTTT.

This clonotype was found many times. This sequence joins TRBV20-1 and TRBJ2-5; D is unresolved. Trimming stripped 1 base from V and 3 bases from J, with 15 bases between. The CDR3 length is 15 residues. Germline CDR1 DFQATT, CDR2 SNEGSKA (reference sequence). CDR3 in amino acids: CSARVAKDPKETQYF. The CDR3 DNA is TGCAGTGCTAGAGTCGCCAAAGACCCAAAAGAGACCCAGTACTTC.

This rearrangement joins TRBV5-1 to TRBJ1-2; tentative D call: TRBD1 (6 bases). The CDR3 spans 14 residues. CDR1 SGHRS and CDR2 YFSETQ come from the germline V gene. V was cut by 4 bases and J by 4 bases, with 14 bases left in between. In DNA, the CDR3 is TGCGCCAGCAGCGGCGAGGGGGAAGCCTATGGCTACACCTTC. Translating gives CASSGEGEAYGYTF.

This clonotype was detected many times. The chain links TRBV28 to TRBJ2-6; TRBD1 agrees at 8 bases. The CDR3 runs 19 residues. The ends lost 4 bases at V and 2 bases at J; junction bases unmatched: 13. CDR1 is MDHEN, CDR2 SYDVKM, per germline. DNA of the CDR3: TGTGCCAGCAGTTCCAATGCAGGCAGGGGGCTCCCTGGGGCCAACGTCCTGACTTTC. This sequence encodes CASSSNAGRGLPGANVLTF.

Worth noting for this clonotype: This could be a read error, since a much larger clone is one nucleotide away. V usage is TRBV20-1 and J usage is TRBJ2-5; maybe TRBD1 (5 bases). This CDR3 spans 17 amino acids. Per germline, CDR1 DFQATT and CDR2 SNEGSKA (reference sequence). Trimming stripped 5 bases from V and 9 bases from J, with 31 bases between. The CDR3 nucleotides read TGCAGTGCTCTCTCCCACGACTCGTGGGGCGGATATGCGGCCCAGTACTTC. It encodes CSALSHDSWGGYAAQYF.